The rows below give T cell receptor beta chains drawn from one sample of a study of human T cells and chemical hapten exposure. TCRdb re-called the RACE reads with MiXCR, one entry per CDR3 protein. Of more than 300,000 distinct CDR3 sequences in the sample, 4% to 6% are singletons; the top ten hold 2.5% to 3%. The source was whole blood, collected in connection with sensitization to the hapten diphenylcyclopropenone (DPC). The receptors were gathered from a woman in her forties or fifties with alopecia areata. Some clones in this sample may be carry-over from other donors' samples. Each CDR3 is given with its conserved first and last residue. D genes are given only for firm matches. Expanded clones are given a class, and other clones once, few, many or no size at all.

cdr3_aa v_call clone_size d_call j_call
CASSLGLAGGLGEQFF TRBV3-1 many TRBD2 TRBJ2-1
CSVLADTQYF TRBV29-1 many - TRBJ2-3
CASSQEGLAGLNTGELFF TRBV4-3 many - TRBJ2-2
CASGLEDYNEQFF TRBV6-2/TRBV6-3 few TRBD2 TRBJ2-1
CASSPGVGVLTF TRBV7-2 few - TRBJ1-2
CSVEVQPFQETQYF TRBV29-1 many - TRBJ2-5
CASTKSGTGKETQYF TRBV28 once TRBD1 TRBJ2-5
CASSQGPAEAFF TRBV14 - - TRBJ1-1
CSAPRGDGAYEQYF TRBV20-1 few - TRBJ2-7
CASSPRGSEAFF TRBV27 many - TRBJ1-1
CSASLRDTSHYGYTF TRBV20-1 many - TRBJ1-2
CAWTGTSGRDEQFF TRBV30 few TRBD2 TRBJ2-1
CASSSMEPGELFF TRBV7-9 many - TRBJ2-2
CASSHEMGTGELFF TRBV6-6 many - TRBJ2-2
CASSQVPPGPAMHEQFF TRBV4-3 few - TRBJ2-1
CASSLTSGNTIYF TRBV7-2 many - TRBJ1-3
CSASGTGETQYF TRBV20-1 many - TRBJ2-5
CASSLLASGRAGETQYF TRBV27 few TRBD2 TRBJ2-5
CASMMGGSSYNEQFF TRBV5-4 few TRBD2 TRBJ2-1
CASSWSSGNTIYF TRBV5-8 - - TRBJ1-3
CATSRPTVTGQPQHF TRBV15 many - TRBJ1-5
CSVGSRGGAFF TRBV29-1 - - TRBJ1-1
CASSQGQPKYNSPLHF TRBV4-2 few - TRBJ1-6
CASSQLAGGLSYEQYF TRBV4-1 few TRBD2 TRBJ2-7
CASSLAGVPNTEAFF TRBV7-9 - - TRBJ1-1
CASSKLLARTYNEQFF TRBV12-3/TRBV12-4 - TRBD2 TRBJ2-1
CASSLAPQSYEQYF TRBV7-9 many - TRBJ2-7
CASSYSRWGPEQFF TRBV11-2 many - TRBJ2-1
CASTRLASTDTQYF TRBV27 many TRBD2 TRBJ2-3
CASSLAPSIIARYNEQFF TRBV7-2 - - TRBJ2-1
CSARSNIEAGYTF TRBV20-1 many - TRBJ1-2
CSAAPSLWGHTGELFF TRBV20-1 few - TRBJ2-2
CASSLEQTYEQYF TRBV5-1 few - TRBJ2-7
CSVERGLAANEQFF TRBV29-1 - - TRBJ2-1
CASSEGVTSNQPQHF TRBV13 - - TRBJ1-5
CASSKEGWGPEAFF TRBV6-5 few - TRBJ1-1
CASSRGARNTEAFF TRBV5-5 few - TRBJ1-1
CAWRPLNTGELFF TRBV30 - - TRBJ2-2
CASSRSSGTQETQYF TRBV7-2 few - TRBJ2-5
CASSQEMEKMVRNHEQYF TRBV4-1 once - TRBJ2-7
CASSHRERGYEQYF TRBV4-1 few - TRBJ2-7
CASRRTDYGYTF TRBV28 few - TRBJ1-2
CAISRDLETQYF TRBV10-3 - - TRBJ2-5
CASSSLGQGGQPQHF TRBV7-8 many TRBD1 TRBJ1-5
CAISETVEIDGYTF TRBV10-3 many - TRBJ1-2
CASRTGTGSSYEQYF TRBV5-1 many - TRBJ2-7
CSVEGEGPYNEQFF TRBV29-1 few TRBD2 TRBJ2-1
CASSSLFGPETQYF TRBV6-5 many - TRBJ2-5
CASSLAAGGSGEQYF TRBV5-1 few TRBD1 TRBJ2-7
CASSPGGTLNTEAFF TRBV12-3/TRBV12-4 few - TRBJ1-1
CTRGRGRAYNSPLHF TRBV20-1 - - TRBJ1-6
CASSSTGYGQPQHF TRBV7-9 many - TRBJ1-5